This T cell receptor (beta chain) was captured by sequencing in a study of blood T cell repertoires in COVID-19. Across the study: The cDNA or gDNA used as material had been derived from T cells, B-cell-depleted T cells, or PBMCs.

Within 2 weeks of study entry, exposed participants had contacted a PCR-confirmed or clinician-diagnosed COVID-19 case. Per the original data handling: Amplification from reference gene primers served as the basis for estimated nucleated cell counts. The protocol was immunoSEQ multiplex PCR, while the TCRdb copy is restricted to in-frame clones and leaves out a portion. The V and J calls and clone size are taken from that table; D and trimming were inferred from the DNA. The sample yields around 400,000 clones, approximately 90% seen once. V dropped 5 bases and J dropped 6; count of bases not matched to a gene: 6. Germline assignment: CDR1 SGHVS and CDR2 FNYEAQ. The CDR3 runs to 13 residues.

Sequences were obtained from PBMCs or T cells enriched from blood (not recorded which). The V gene is TRBV7-6, the J gene TRBJ1-1, with 7 nucleotides matching TRBD1. The source is a woman aged 40-49 years who had been exposed to COVID-19. CDR3 DNA sequence: TGTGCCAGCAGCCCCCAGGGGGTAGCTGAAGCTTTCTTT. Its translation is CASSPQGVAEAFF.